This T cell receptor (beta chain) was sequenced for a study of graft-versus-host responses after intestinal transplantation. As for this clone: Its antigen is as yet unknown.

Only in-frame clones appear in the TCRdb table, and some are missing; sequencing was by immunoSEQ multiplex PCR. The sample includes around 97,000 clones, roughly 93% of them seen just once. The CDR3 loop spans 17 amino acids. V was shortened by 5 bases and J by 5 bases, with 19 bases between the two germline ends. The sequence derives from a human donor who received an intestinal transplant. This sequence joins TRBV23-1 and TRBJ2-6, with D unclear. TRBV23-1 is sorted into the ORF group, with uncertain function. This specimen was unstimulated CD8+ T cells sorted from spleen or lymph node cells, taken before intestinal transplant. CDR3 sequence reads: CASSGITQQSRANVLTF. CDR3 DNA sequence: TGCGCCAGCAGTGGTATCACGCAACAAAGTCGGGCCAACGTCCTGACTTTC.